The clone carrying this TCR beta chain was seen ten or more times. The sample belongs to a study of molecular identifiers for immune sequencing clone quantification. The V and J ends lost 3 bases and 1 base, in that order; junction bases with no gene match: 2. The CDR3 spans 13 residues. Germline CDR1 and CDR2: GTSNPN and SVGIG (reference sequence). TCRdb redid the calling of the PCR reads with MiXCR, one entry per CDR3 protein. This sample has about 68,000 distinct CDR3 sequences; approximately 18% occur once, and the top ten carry about 1.5%. The receptor was derived from a human donor in good health. Some libraries in this study had Jurkat cell RNA spiked in. The sample taken for sequencing was naive CD8+ T cells from blood, with Jurkat cell RNA spiked in. Described subset: FACS-sorted CD8+CD4-CCR7+CD45RA+ naive T cells. The chain employs TRBV30 and TRBJ2-7; TRBD1 agrees at 8 bases. DNA for the CDR3: TGTGCCTGGAGCCGGACAGGGTCCTACGAGCAGTACTTC. It encodes CAWSRTGSYEQYF.